What follows are 9 T cell receptor beta chains derived from one specimen sequenced in a study of cytomegalovirus exposure and HLA in healthy donors. This PCR relied on a set of 60 Vbeta primers and 13 Jbeta primers. TCRdb keeps only in-frame clones here, not all; method: immunoSEQ multiplex PCR. Among 80,000 or so clones listed, approximately 60% were seen once. The specimen was PBMCs. The receptors come from a male donor in good health and CMV-seropositive.

The rearrangement joins TRBV28 to TRBJ1-6; D is undetermined. The ends were cut back, 2 bases at V and 0 bases at J, with 14 bases in the middle. CDR3 length: 18 amino acids. Germline lookup yields CDR1 MDHEN and CDR2 SYDVKM. The CDR3 reads CASSLRGLGGSYNSPLHF. DNA of the CDR3: TGTGCCAGCAGTTTACGAGGTTTGGGAGGCTCCTATAATTCACCCCTCCACTTT. Based on the CDR3 plus reference TRBV28 and TRBJ1-6, the full variable domain is DVKVTQSSRYLVKRTGEKVFLECVQDMDHENMFWYRQDPGLGLRLIYFSYDVKMKEKGDIPEGYSVSREKKERFSLILESASTNQTSMYLCASSLRGLGGSYNSPLHFGNGTRLTVT.

The chain recombines TRBV2 with TRBJ2-1, with D possibly matching TRBD2 (5 bases). Germline-derived CDR1 and CDR2 are SNHLY and FYNNEI. The ends were cut back, 7 bases at V and 10 bases at J, with 11 bases in the middle. CDR3 length equals 11 residues. The CDR3 region is CASTSTGEQFF. Written as DNA, the CDR3 is TGTGCCAGCACCTCCACGGGGGAGCAGTTCTTC.

The rearrangement uses TRBV5-8 and TRBJ1-1; D ambiguous. The CDR3 contains 15 residues. Trimming cost V 0 bases and J 1 base, with 10 bases left between them. Germline V gene sequence: CDR1 SGHTS, CDR2 YDEGEE. CDR3 loop: CASSLEAAPNTEAFF. In DNA form, the CDR3 reads TGTGCCAGCAGCTTGGAAGCGGCCCCGAACACTGAAGCTTTCTTT.

The chain employs TRBV19 and TRBJ2-2, with 12 bases identical to TRBD2. Germline assignment: CDR1 LNHDA and CDR2 SQIVND (reference sequence). CDR3 length equals 15 residues. The J segment lost 5 bases and the V segment lost 8 bases, leaving 6 bases of the junction unmatched. The CDR3 here is CASGRLAGATGELFF. CDR3 coding DNA: TGTGCCAGTGGAAGACTAGCGGGAGCTACCGGGGAGCTGTTTTTT.

This rearrangement joins TRBV2 to TRBJ2-5; 7 positions agree with TRBD1. J gave up 0 bases and V 4 bases, and 5 bases lay outside the gene matches. The V gene's germline CDR1 is SNHLY and CDR2 FYNNEI. The CDR3 runs 15 residues. In nucleotides, the CDR3 is TGTGCCAGCAGTGGGACAGGAGCGTACCAAGAGACCCAGTACTTC. This encodes CASSGTGAYQETQYF.

V usage is TRBV5-1 and J usage is TRBJ2-3; 11 nucleotides match TRBD1. The CDR3 spans 15 residues. Germline-derived CDR1 and CDR2 are SGHRS and YFSETQ. The V gene end was trimmed by 4 bases and the J gene end by 5 bases; junction bases not matched to a gene: 6. The CDR3 loop reads CASSPWTGGEDTQYF. CDR3 in DNA: TGCGCCAGCAGCCCCTGGACAGGGGGCGAAGATACGCAGTATTTT.

In this sample, this clone turned up a few times. CDR3 sequence reads: CASRPTTGYGYEQYF. CDR3 DNA sequence: TGTGCCAGCAGACCCACCACAGGGTATGGCTACGAGCAGTACTTC. The chain is built from TRBV28 and TRBJ2-7, with D maybe TRBD1 (6 bases). The CDR3 consists of 15 residues. V lost 6 bases, J lost 3 bases, and 18 bases lay in between. From germline, CDR1 is MDHEN and CDR2 SYDVKM.

This clone has just a few counts. This chain joins TRBV6-1 and TRBJ2-7; 7 bases are a match to TRBD2. This CDR3 is built from 12 residues. Per the germline V gene, CDR1 is MNHNS and CDR2 is SASEGT. The J segment lost 3 bases and the V segment lost 11 bases, leaving 7 bases of the junction unmatched. The CDR3 bases are TGTGCCTTAGATGCGGGGGTCTACGAGCAGTACTTC. Encoded protein: CALDAGVYEQYF.

The chain combines TRBV7-8 with TRBJ1-1, with no clear D. Trimming stripped 0 bases from V and 7 bases from J, with 15 bases between. Germline V CDR1 and CDR2: SGHVS, FQNEAQ. This CDR3 is built from 15 residues. CDR3 sequence: CASSLAAEHMGEAFF. The CDR3 DNA follows: TGTGCCAGCAGCTTAGCGGCGGAGCACATGGGTGAAGCTTTCTTT.